This is a list of T cell receptor beta chains from one sample in a study of blood T cell repertoires in COVID-19. Clones were read by immunoSEQ multiplex PCR, and TCRdb kept only the in-frame ones, dropping some. This sample has roughly 200,000 clones, with around 88% found just once. Sequencing input: PBMCs or T cells enriched from blood (not recorded which). These receptor sequences come from a man in his forties with acute COVID-19. Both conserved end residues are part of each CDR3. D genes are given only for firm matches. Clone size is given for some rows only: seen once, a few or many times, or a class if the clone is expanded.

CDR3 protein: CASSEVVGGQPQHF
CDR3 DNA: TGTGCCAGCAGTGAAGTGGTAGGGGGCCAGCCCCAGCATTTT
clone size: few
D gene: TRBD1
V gene: TRBV6-1
J gene: TRBJ1-5

CDR3 protein: CTSSQERDFATDTQYF
CDR3 DNA: TGCACCAGCAGCCAAGAGCGGGACTTCGCGACAGATACGCAGTATTTT
clone size: .
D gene: .
V gene: TRBV1
J gene: TRBJ2-3

CDR3 protein: CASRGGLGNTEAFF
CDR3 DNA: TGTGCCAGCCGAGGGGGATTGGGGAACACTGAAGCTTTCTTT
clone size: .
D gene: .
V gene: TRBV6-4
J gene: TRBJ1-1

CDR3 protein: CASGDMNTGELFF
CDR3 DNA: TGTGCCAGCGGTGACATGAACACCGGGGAGCTGTTTTTT
clone size: .
D gene: .
V gene: TRBV12-3/TRBV12-4
J gene: TRBJ2-2

CDR3 protein: CASTGDTGELFF
CDR3 DNA: TGTGCCAGCACAGGGGACACCGGGGAGCTGTTTTTT
clone size: once
D gene: .
V gene: TRBV27
J gene: TRBJ2-2

CDR3 protein: CASSEQGYEQYF
CDR3 DNA: TGTGCCAGCAGTGAACAGGGCTACGAGCAGTACTTC
clone size: few
D gene: .
V gene: TRBV6-1
J gene: TRBJ2-7

CDR3 protein: CASSYKTGTHSTDTQYF
CDR3 DNA: TGTGCCAGCAGTTATAAGACAGGGACACATAGCACAGATACGCAGTATTTT
clone size: once
D gene: TRBD1
V gene: TRBV6-2/TRBV6-3
J gene: TRBJ2-3

CDR3 protein: CASNLRGVRTGMETQYF
CDR3 DNA: TGTGCCAGCAACCTCAGGGGCGTGCGTACAGGGATGGAGACCCAGTACTTC
clone size: .
D gene: .
V gene: TRBV2
J gene: TRBJ2-5

CDR3 protein: CASSIGGSAGYTGELFF
CDR3 DNA: TGTGCCAGTAGTATAGGGGGCTCTGCGGGATACACCGGGGAGCTGTTTTTT
clone size: .
D gene: .
V gene: TRBV19
J gene: TRBJ2-2

CDR3 protein: CASSPTGRDTGELFF
CDR3 DNA: TGTGCCAGCAGCCCCACAGGCAGGGACACCGGGGAGCTGTTTTTT
clone size: .
D gene: .
V gene: TRBV3-1/TRBV3-2
J gene: TRBJ2-2

CDR3 protein: CASSIRDSPTFYEQYF
CDR3 DNA: TGTGCCAGCAGTATCCGGGACAGTCCCACGTTCTACGAGCAGTACTTC
clone size: .
D gene: .
V gene: TRBV21-1
J gene: TRBJ2-7

CDR3 protein: CASSVGGTLNYGYTF
CDR3 DNA: TGTGCCAGCAGCGTAGGCGGCACGCTTAACTATGGCTACACCTTC
clone size: .
D gene: .
V gene: TRBV9
J gene: TRBJ1-2

CDR3 protein: CASLDRVYSNQPQHF
CDR3 DNA: TGTGCCAGTCTAGACCGGGTATATAGCAATCAGCCCCAGCATTTT
clone size: .
D gene: .
V gene: TRBV6-5
J gene: TRBJ1-5